This TCR beta chain was recovered during a study of blood T cell repertoires in COVID-19 (dated by TCRdb to about 2020). Context from the whole study: Samples covering the acute and convalescent phases of COVID-19 were provided by collaborators in the United States, Italy and Spain. The prospective study material was composed of cDNA or gDNA derived from T cells, B-cell-depleted T cells, or PBMCs. Deeply sampled blood TCRbeta repertoires from subjects exposed to, actively infected with, or recovered from COVID-19 were included in the dataset. The repertoires were made available in a free public database intended to serve as a resource for research on the immune response to SARS-CoV-2. The samples were drawn from the first 160 participants of the ongoing ImmuneRACE study and from 1,254 subjects provided by 6 global collaborators. The sample metadata nearly always contained a de-identified subject ID, COVID-19 status, age in years and sex. Where available, HLA class I and class II types were taken from metadata supplied by the sample provider and were not determined by assay-based typing. General conclusions and limits of the study: How much clinical and demographic metadata was included differed by source and by participant, and the metadata was provided uncurated.

Unmatched junction bases come to 11, with V trimmed by 3 bases and J by 3 bases. The CDR3 measures 17 amino acids from cysteine to phenylalanine. The DNA shown is the 51-base CDR3, in frame from base 1. Based on the germline V gene (reference sequence), the CDR1 and CDR2 sequences are LNHDA and SQIVND. The collaborating institutions used their own protocols to collect whole blood in K2EDTA tubes. Collaborator samples were shipped for TCRbeta analysis as frozen whole blood, isolated PBMCs, or DNA extracted from either sample type. As regards this clone: This clone's antigen is unknown. No much larger clonotype is one base removed from it; base qualities were not supplied.

TCRbeta CDR3 regions were amplified from genomic DNA by means of the immunoSEQ Assay, a bias-controlled multiplex PCR. Regarding the original processing steps: The number of nucleated cells in each sample was estimated by amplification of reference gene primers within the assay. To quantify the absolute abundance of each unique TCRbeta CDR3 rearrangement, sequence reads were collapsed and filtered. Productive Simpson clonality was computed per sample as the square root of Simpson's diversity index over productive rearrangements. TCRdb provides this immuneACCESS table in a form limited to in-frame rearrangements. Some clones are lacking; in checked studies, under half of them reflect an unresolved V gene, and why the rest are absent is not known. The V and J calls and clone size were taken over from that table, and D and trimming were inferred from the DNA. The sample has some 170,000 clones on record, approximately 79% of them singletons. Jointly, the top ten make up about 26% of the sample.

The receptor comes from a woman in her 70s with acute or convalescent COVID-19. Here the chain combines TRBV19 and TRBJ1-5, with 7 bases aligning to TRBD1. The sequenced sample consisted of peripheral blood. CDR3 reads: CASSIFGDRKNNQPQHF. The nucleotide sequence is given as TGTGCCAGTAGTATCTTCGGGGACAGAAAAAACAATCAGCCCCAGCATTTT.